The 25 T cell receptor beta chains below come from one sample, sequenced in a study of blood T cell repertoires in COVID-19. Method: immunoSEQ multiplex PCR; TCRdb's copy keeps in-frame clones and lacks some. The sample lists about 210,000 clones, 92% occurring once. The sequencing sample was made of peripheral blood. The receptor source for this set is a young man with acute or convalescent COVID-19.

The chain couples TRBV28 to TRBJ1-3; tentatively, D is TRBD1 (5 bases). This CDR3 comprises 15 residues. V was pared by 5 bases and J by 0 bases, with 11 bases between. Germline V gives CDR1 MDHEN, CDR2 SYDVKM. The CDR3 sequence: CASSTGLSSGNTIYF. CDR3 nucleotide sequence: TGTGCCAGCAGTACGGGACTCAGCTCTGGAAACACCATATATTTT.

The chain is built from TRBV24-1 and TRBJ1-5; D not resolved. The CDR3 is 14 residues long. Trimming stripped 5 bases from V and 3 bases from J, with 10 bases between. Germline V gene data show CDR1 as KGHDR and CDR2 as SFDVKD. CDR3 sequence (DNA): TGTGCCACCAGTGCCGGACTTCCCAATCAGCCCCAGCATTTT. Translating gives CATSAGLPNQPQHF.

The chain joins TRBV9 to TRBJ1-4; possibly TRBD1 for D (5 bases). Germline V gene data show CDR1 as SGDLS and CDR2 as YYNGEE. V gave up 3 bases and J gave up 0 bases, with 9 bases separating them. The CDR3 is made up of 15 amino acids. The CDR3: CASSASGTTNEKLFF. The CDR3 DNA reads TGTGCCAGCAGCGCCTCAGGGACAACTAATGAAAAACTGTTTTTT.

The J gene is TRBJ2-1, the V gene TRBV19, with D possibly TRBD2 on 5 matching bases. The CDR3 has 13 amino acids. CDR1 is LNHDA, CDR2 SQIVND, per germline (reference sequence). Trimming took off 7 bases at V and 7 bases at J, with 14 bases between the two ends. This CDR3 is CASTSLGGNEQFF. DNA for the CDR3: TGTGCCAGTACGAGTTTGGGCGGGAATGAGCAGTTCTTC.

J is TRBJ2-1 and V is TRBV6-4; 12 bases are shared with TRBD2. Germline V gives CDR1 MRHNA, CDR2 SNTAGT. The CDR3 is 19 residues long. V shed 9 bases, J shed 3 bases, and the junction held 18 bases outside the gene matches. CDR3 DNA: TGTGCCAGTTCCAAGGATCTAGCGGGAGGGCCAAGGATCTACAATGAGCAGTTCTTC. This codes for CASSKDLAGGPRIYNEQFF.

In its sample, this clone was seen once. CDR3 loop: CASSPPPSGPYNEQFF. The CDR3 nucleotides are TGTGCCAGCAGCCCCCCCCCTAGCGGGCCCTACAATGAGCAGTTCTTC. The chain joins TRBV27 to TRBJ2-1; 8 bases map to TRBD2. CDR3 length: 16 residues. CDR1 is MNHEY and CDR2 is SMNVEV in the germline V gene (reference sequence). Germline trimming cut 6 bases from V and 2 bases from J; bases unmatched to any gene: 9.

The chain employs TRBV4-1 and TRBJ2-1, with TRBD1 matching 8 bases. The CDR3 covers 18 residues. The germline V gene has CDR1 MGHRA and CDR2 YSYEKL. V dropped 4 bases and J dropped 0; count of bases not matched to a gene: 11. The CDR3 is CASSRGYRGSRSYNEQFF. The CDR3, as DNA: TGCGCCAGCAGCCGCGGATACAGGGGGTCCCGCTCCTACAATGAGCAGTTCTTC.

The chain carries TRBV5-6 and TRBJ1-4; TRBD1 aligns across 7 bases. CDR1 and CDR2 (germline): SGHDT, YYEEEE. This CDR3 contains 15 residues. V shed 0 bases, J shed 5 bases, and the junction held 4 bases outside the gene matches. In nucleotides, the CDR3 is TGTGCCAGCAGCTTGGCGGGACAGAGGAATGAAAAACTGTTTTTT. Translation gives CASSLAGQRNEKLFF. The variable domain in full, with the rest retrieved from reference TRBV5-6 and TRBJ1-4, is DAGVTQSPTHLIKTRGQQVTLRCSPKSGHDTVSWYQQALGQGPQFIFQYYEEEERQRGNFPDRFSGHQFPNYSSELNVNALLLGDSALYLCASSLAGQRNEKLFFGSGTQLSVL.

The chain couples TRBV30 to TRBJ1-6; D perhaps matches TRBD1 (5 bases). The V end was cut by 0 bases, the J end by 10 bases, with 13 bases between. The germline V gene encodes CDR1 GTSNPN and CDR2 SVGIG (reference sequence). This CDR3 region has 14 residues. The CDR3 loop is CAWSVARESSPLHF. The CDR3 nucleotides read TGTGCCTGGAGTGTGGCCAGGGAATCATCACCCCTCCACTTT.

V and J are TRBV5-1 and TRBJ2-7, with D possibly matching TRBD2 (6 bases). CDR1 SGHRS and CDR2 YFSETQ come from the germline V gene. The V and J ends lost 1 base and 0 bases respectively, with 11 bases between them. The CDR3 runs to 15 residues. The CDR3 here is CASSLSGDPSYEQYF. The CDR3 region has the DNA TGCGCCAGCAGCTTGTCGGGAGACCCCTCCTACGAGCAGTACTTC.

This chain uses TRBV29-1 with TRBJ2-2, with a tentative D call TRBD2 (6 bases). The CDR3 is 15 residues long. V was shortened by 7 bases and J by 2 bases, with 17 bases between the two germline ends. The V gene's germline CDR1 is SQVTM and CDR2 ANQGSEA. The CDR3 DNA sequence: TGCAGCGCAGGCATATTGCGGGGCAACACCGGGGAGCTGTTTTTT. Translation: CSAGILRGNTGELFF.

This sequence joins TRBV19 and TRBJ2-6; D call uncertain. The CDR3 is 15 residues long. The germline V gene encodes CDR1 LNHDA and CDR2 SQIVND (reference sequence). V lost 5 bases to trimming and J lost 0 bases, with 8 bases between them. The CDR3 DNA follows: TGTGCCAGTAGTGGGCCACGCTCTGGGGCCAACGTCCTGACTTTC. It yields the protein CASSGPRSGANVLTF.

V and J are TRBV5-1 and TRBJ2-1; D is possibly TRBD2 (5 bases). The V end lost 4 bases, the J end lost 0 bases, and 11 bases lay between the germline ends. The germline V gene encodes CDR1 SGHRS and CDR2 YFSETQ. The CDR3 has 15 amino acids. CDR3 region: CASSTGLSSYNEQFF. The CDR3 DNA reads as TGCGCCAGCAGCACGGGATTAAGCTCCTACAATGAGCAGTTCTTC.

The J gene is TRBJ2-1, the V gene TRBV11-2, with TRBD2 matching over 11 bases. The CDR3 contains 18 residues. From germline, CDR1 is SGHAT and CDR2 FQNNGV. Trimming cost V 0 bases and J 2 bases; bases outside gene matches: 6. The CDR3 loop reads CASSLDLISGGAYNEQFF. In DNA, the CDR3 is TGTGCCAGCAGCTTAGATCTTATTAGCGGGGGGGCCTACAATGAGCAGTTCTTC.

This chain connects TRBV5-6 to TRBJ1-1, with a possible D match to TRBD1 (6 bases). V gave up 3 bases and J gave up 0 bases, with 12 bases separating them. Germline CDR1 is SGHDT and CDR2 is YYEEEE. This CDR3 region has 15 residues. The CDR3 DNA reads TGTGCCAGCAGCTCGAGGGGGTCCCTGAACACTGAAGCTTTCTTT. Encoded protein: CASSSRGSLNTEAFF.

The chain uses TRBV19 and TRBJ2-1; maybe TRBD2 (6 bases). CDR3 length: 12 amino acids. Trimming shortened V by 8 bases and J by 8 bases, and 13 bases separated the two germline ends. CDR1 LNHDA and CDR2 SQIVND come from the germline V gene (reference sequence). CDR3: CASGRSADEQFF. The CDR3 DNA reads TGTGCCAGTGGGAGGAGCGCGGATGAGCAGTTCTTC. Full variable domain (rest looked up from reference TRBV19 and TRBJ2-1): DGGITQSPKYLFRKEGQNVTLSCEQNLNHDAMYWYRQDPGQGLRLIYYSQIVNDFQKGDIAEGYSVSREKKESFPLTVTSAQKNPTAFYLCASGRSADEQFFGPGTRLTVL.

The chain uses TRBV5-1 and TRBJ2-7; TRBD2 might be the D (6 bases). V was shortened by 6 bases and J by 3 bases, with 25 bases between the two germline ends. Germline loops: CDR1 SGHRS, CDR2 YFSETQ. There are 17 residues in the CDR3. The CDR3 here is CASTTNAGPALDYEQYF. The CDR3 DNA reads TGCGCCAGCACGACAAATGCGGGACCGGCGCTCGACTACGAGCAGTACTTC.

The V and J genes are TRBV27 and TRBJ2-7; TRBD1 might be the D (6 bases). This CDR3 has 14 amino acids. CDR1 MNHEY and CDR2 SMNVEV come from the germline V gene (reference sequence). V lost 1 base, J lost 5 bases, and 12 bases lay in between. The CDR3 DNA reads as TGTGCCAGCAGTTTATTTTGGGGGCACGACGAGCAGTACTTC. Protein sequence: CASSLFWGHDEQYF.

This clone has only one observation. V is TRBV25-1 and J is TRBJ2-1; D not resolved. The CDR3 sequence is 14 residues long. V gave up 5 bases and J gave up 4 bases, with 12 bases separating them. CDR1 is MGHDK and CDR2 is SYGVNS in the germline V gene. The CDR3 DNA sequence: TGTGCCAGCAGTTCTCTACAGTCGTACAATGAGCAGTTCTTC. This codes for CASSSLQSYNEQFF.

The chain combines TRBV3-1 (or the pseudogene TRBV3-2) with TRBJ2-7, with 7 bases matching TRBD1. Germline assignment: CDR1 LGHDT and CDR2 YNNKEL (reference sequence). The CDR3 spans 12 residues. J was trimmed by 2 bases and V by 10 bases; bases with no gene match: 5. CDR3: CATRQGPYEQYF. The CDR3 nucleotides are TGTGCCACCCGACAGGGTCCCTACGAGCAGTACTTC.

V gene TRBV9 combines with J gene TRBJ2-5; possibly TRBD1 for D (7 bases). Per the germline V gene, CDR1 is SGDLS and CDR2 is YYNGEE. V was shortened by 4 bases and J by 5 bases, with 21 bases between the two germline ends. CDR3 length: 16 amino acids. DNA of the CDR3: TGTGCCAGCAGCTCTGGGACAGAAGGGGACTGGGAGACCCAGTACTTC. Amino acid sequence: CASSSGTEGDWETQYF.

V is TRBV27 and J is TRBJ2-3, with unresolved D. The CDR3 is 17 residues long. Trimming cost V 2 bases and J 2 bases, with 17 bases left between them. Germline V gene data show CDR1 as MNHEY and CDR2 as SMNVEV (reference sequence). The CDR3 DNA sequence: TGTGCCAGCAGTTTAGAGGCCCAGTCCACTCCCACAGATACGCAGTATTTT. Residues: CASSLEAQSTPTDTQYF.

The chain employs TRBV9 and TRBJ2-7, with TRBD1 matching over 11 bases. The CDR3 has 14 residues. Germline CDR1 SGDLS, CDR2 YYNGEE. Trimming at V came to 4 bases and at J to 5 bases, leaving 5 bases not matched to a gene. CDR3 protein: CASSSWTGGNEQYF. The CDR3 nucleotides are TGTGCCAGCAGCTCTTGGACAGGGGGCAACGAGCAGTACTTC.

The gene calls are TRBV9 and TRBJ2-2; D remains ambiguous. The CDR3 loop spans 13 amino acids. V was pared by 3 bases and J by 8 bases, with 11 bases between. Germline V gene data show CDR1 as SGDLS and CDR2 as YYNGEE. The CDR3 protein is CASSGLLLGELFF. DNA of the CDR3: TGTGCCAGCAGCGGACTTCTATTAGGGGAGCTGTTTTTT.

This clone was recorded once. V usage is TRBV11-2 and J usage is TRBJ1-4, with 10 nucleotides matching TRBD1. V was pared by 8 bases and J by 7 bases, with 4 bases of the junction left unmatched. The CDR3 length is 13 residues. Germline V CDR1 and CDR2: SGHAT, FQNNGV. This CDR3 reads CASEDRGLEKLFF. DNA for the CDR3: TGTGCCAGCGAAGACAGGGGGCTTGAAAAACTGTTTTTT.